This is a list of T cell receptor beta chains from one sample in a study of OX40 agonist ivuxolimab in advanced cancers. Libraries were prepared by immunoSEQ multiplex PCR; TCRdb keeps only in-frame clonotypes and omits some of them. The table includes under 70,000 clones, more than 85% detected once. The sample was CD4+ or CD8+ T cells sorted from blood, taken in a trial of the OX40 agonist ivuxolimab. The receptor set was obtained from an adult with an advanced solid tumor such as melanoma, head and neck, liver or kidney cancer. Each CDR3 is given with its conserved first and last residue. D genes are given only for firm matches. Rows may omit the clone size; those that give it use once, few, many or a size class.

size	V	J	D	DNA	CDR3
-	TRBV6-1	TRBJ2-2	TRBD2	TGTGCCAGCATCAGCGGGGGGGCTTACGTCGGGGAGCTGTTTTTT	CASISGGAYVGELFF
-	TRBV6-5	TRBJ2-1	-	TGTGCCAGCAGTTTCGGGGGTTGGGAGCAGTTCTTC	CASSFGGWEQFF
-	TRBV7-2	TRBJ1-2	-	TGTGCCAGCACCCTCTCTGCAGGGGATTACGGCTACACCTTC	CASTLSAGDYGYTF
-	TRBV7-8	TRBJ2-1	TRBD2	TGTGCCAGCAGCTTAGTTCTGTTAGCGGGGGCCAATGAGCAGTTCTTC	CASSLVLLAGANEQFF
-	TRBV9	TRBJ1-6	TRBD1	TGTGCCAGCACCCGGGAGACAGGGGTGGATTCACCCCTCCACTTT	CASTRETGVDSPLHF
-	TRBV6-4	TRBJ2-2	TRBD1	TGTGCCAGCAGCCCGGGACAGGGGGGCACCGGGGAGCTGTTTTTT	CASSPGQGGTGELFF
once	TRBV11-2	TRBJ1-1	-	TGTGCCAGCAGCTTAACAGGTAGGACTGAAGCTTTCTTT	CASSLTGRTEAFF
-	TRBV6-5	TRBJ2-7	TRBD1	TGTGCCAGCAGGGGGGACAGGGGGCCCCCCTACGAGCAGTACTTC	CASRGDRGPPYEQYF
few	TRBV5-6	TRBJ2-1	-	TGTGCCAGCAGCTCGGAGGGGGTAACCAATGAGCAGTTCTTC	CASSSEGVTNEQFF
-	TRBV19	TRBJ2-2	-	TGTGCCAGTAGTAGGCAGTGGGGGGCGAACACCGGGGAGCTGTTTTTT	CASSRQWGANTGELFF
once	TRBV6-1	TRBJ1-3	-	TGTGCCAGCAGCGATGATGGAAACACCATATATTTT	CASSDDGNTIYF
-	TRBV6-5	TRBJ1-4	-	TGTGCCAGCAGAGCAACTAATGAAAAACTGTTTTTT	CASRATNEKLFF
-	TRBV30	TRBJ2-5	TRBD2	TGTGCCTTCACGACTAGCGGGGGAGTGAAGACCCAGTACTTC	CAFTTSGGVKTQYF